The 6 T cell receptor beta chains below come from one sample, sequenced in a study of kidney transplant recipient with SARS-CoV-2 infection. One entry per CDR3 protein, called by TCRdb with MiXCR from the reads. The data contain under 300,000 distinct CDR3 sequences, 29% of them seen just once; the ten biggest clones take up under 9.5%. This specimen consisted of a blood sample, obtained at baseline and on roughly day 110 from a kidney transplant recipient. The receptors here all came from a male patient between 25 and 39 years old who had COVID-19 and was a kidney transplant recipient. The graft donor may account for some of the T cells.

This clonotype was found many times. V gene TRBV5-1 combines with J gene TRBJ2-2; the D is unclear. The length of the CDR3 is 13 residues. Trimming left V 0 bases short and J 5 bases short, with 5 bases between. Germline values: CDR1 SGHRS, CDR2 YFSETQ. The CDR3, as DNA: TGCGCCAGCAGCTTGGATATAACCGGGGAGCTGTTTTTT. Encoded protein: CASSLDITGELFF.

This clonotype was counted ten times or more. V gene TRBV5-1 combines with J gene TRBJ2-2, with TRBD1 matching over 9 bases. This CDR3 spans 16 amino acids. Germline V gene lookup returns CDR1 SGHRS and CDR2 YFSETQ. V shed 0 bases, J shed 4 bases, and the junction held 4 bases outside the gene matches. The CDR3 coding sequence is TGCGCCAGCAGCTTGGAACAGGGGGCTGGCACCGGGGAGCTGTTTTTT. It encodes CASSLEQGAGTGELFF. The full variable domain, rest sourced from reference TRBV5-1 and TRBJ2-2, is KAGVTQTPRYLIKTRGQQVTLSCSPISGHRSVSWYQQTPGQGLQFLFEYFSETQRNKGNFPGRFSGRQFSNSRSEMNVSTLELGDSALYLCASSLEQGAGTGELFFGEGSRLTVL.

As to this clonotype: A much larger clone differs from this one at a single base, so this may be a read error. This chain uses TRBV7-6 with TRBJ1-2; D is undetermined. There are 17 residues in the CDR3. CDR1 SGHVS and CDR2 FNYEAQ come from the germline V gene. CDR3 coding DNA: TGTGCCAGCAGCTCAAGCATTGAATCTCGAAAGACCTATGGCCACACCTTC. Translation gives CASSSSIESRKTYGHTF. The entire variable domain, with the rest obtained from reference TRBV7-6 and TRBJ1-2, is as follows: GAGVSQSPRYKVTKRGQDVALRCDPISGHVSLYWYRQALGQGPEFLTYFNYEAQQDKSGLPNDRFSAERPEGSISTLTIQRTEQRDSAMYRCASSSSIESRKTYGHTFGSGTRLTVV.

This clonotype has a count of ten or more. This CDR3 is CASSAYLRSRKTYGYTF. CDR3 sequence (DNA): TGTGCCAGCAGTGCATACTTACGCTCTAGAAAGACCTATGGCTACACCTTC. The V call is TRBV6-8, the J call TRBJ1-2; D unclear. The germline V gene has CDR1 MNHGY and CDR2 SAAAGT. CDR3 length: 17 amino acids. The ends were cut back, 5 bases at V and 4 bases at J, with 23 bases in the middle.

Here the CDR3 reads CATSDFSGRGTDTQYF. In DNA form, the CDR3 reads TGTGCCACCAGTGATTTTAGTGGACGGGGCACAGATACGCAGTATTTT. The chain is built from TRBV24-1 and TRBJ2-3; D is uncertain. CDR3 length: 16 amino acids. The germline V gene encodes CDR1 KGHDR and CDR2 SFDVKD. V was trimmed by 1 base and J by 1 base, leaving 11 bases between them.

At least ten counts were recorded for this clonotype. The chain employs TRBV29-1 and TRBJ2-7; D may be TRBD1 or TRBD2 (7 bases each). V lost 7 bases, J lost 4 bases, and 23 bases lay in between. The CDR3 extends over 15 amino acids. Per germline, CDR1 SQVTM and CDR2 ANQGSEA. CDR3 in DNA: TGCAGCGCGGGGGGAGGGACAGATGGGTCATACGAGCAGTACTTC. It is translated as CSAGGGTDGSYEQYF.